One and the same sample provided the 17 T cell receptor beta chains below, sequenced in a study of regulatory T cells in long-lasting Graves disease. With iRepertoire HTBI primers and Arm-PCR of CDR3 regions, TCR beta libraries were built. TCRdb re-called the multiplex PCR reads through MiXCR, storing one row per CDR3 protein. There are 530,000 or so distinct CDR3 sequences in the sample; roughly 16% occur only once, and around 12% lies in the top ten. Noted time point: newly diagnosed GD, antithyroid drugs for less than 3 months. The TCR library was made from RNA extracted from PBMCs. These records were also assigned to another study, of T cells in Graves' hyperthyroidism and ophthalmopathy.

This sample comprised peripheral blood mononuclear cells (PBMCs), obtained at new diagnosis, from a patient treated with antithyroid drugs. The receptors stem from a man aged 18 to 35 with Graves disease.

J is TRBJ1-6 and V is TRBV4-1; D not resolved. Looked up from germline, CDR1 is MGHRA and CDR2 is YSYEKL. The germline V and J ends were trimmed by 1 base and 6 bases, with 19 bases remaining between them. There are 18 residues in the CDR3. The CDR3 loop reads CASSQVRGKGISNSPLHF. The DNA for the CDR3 is TGCGCCAGCAGCCAAGTCCGAGGGAAGGGAATCTCTAATTCACCCCTCCACTTT.

The V call is TRBV20-1, the J call TRBJ1-2, with D perhaps matching TRBD1 (5 bases). The CDR3 has 14 amino acids. CDR1 is DFQATT and CDR2 is SNEGSKA in the germline V gene (reference sequence). Trimming removed 5 bases from V and 3 bases from J, with 16 bases in between. The CDR3 nucleotides read TGCAGTGCTTGGGGGGGGTCATGGGACTATGGCTACACCTTC. Translated: CSAWGGSWDYGYTF.

This clonotype turned up a few times. The chain links TRBV19 to TRBJ1-6, with D possibly matching TRBD1 (5 bases). Trimming left V 5 bases short and J 7 bases short, with 12 bases between. CDR1 is LNHDA, CDR2 SQIVND, per germline (reference sequence). The CDR3 sequence is 14 residues long. The CDR3 DNA follows: TGTGCCAGTAGTGGGCCGGGGGACAATTCACCCCTCCACTTT. This encodes CASSGPGDNSPLHF.

Remarks on this clonotype: The junction departs from the called germline gene at one end, perhaps through a read error. The chain recombines TRBV3-1 with TRBJ2-2, with D perhaps TRBD1 or TRBD2 (5 bases each). Germline assignment: CDR1 LGHDT and CDR2 YNNKEL (reference sequence). CDR3 length: 15 amino acids. CDR3 DNA sequence: TGTGCCAGCCGGGGCCCGGGCCGGAGTACCGGGAAGCTGTTTTTT. Translation gives CASRGPGRSTGKLFF.

This clonotype was detected a few times. V usage is TRBV5-6 and J usage is TRBJ2-7, with TRBD2 matching over 14 bases. The V segment lost 4 bases and the J segment 2 bases; nucleotides outside the gene matches: 5. There are 16 residues in the CDR3. Germline CDR1 and CDR2: SGHDT and YYEEEE. The CDR3 protein is CASSGGLAGAAYEQYF. The CDR3 nucleotides are TGTGCCAGCAGCGGGGGACTAGCGGGAGCCGCCTACGAGCAGTACTTC. Filled out from reference TRBV5-6 and TRBJ2-7, the complete variable domain reads DAGVTQSPTHLIKTRGQQVTLRCSPKSGHDTVSWYQQALGQGPQFIFQYYEEEERQRGNFPDRFSGHQFPNYSSELNVNALLLGDSALYLCASSGGLAGAAYEQYFGPGTRLTVT.

This clonotype was seen ten or more times. The rearrangement links TRBV5-1 to TRBJ2-7; D is unclear. The V and J ends lost 4 bases and 4 bases respectively, with 12 bases between them. Germline values: CDR1 SGHRS, CDR2 YFSETQ. The CDR3 is made up of 13 amino acids. Here the CDR3 reads CASSPFDVYEQYF. The CDR3 coding sequence is TGCGCCAGCAGCCCATTCGACGTATACGAGCAGTACTTC.

In its sample, this clonotype was seen a few times. At one of its ends the junction is not consistent with the germline gene, which may arise from a read error. The CDR3 DNA is TGTGCCAGCAGTTTATCAGGGTCAGCTAACTATGACTACACCTTC. Translation: CASSLSGSANYDYTF. This rearrangement joins TRBV28 to TRBJ1-2; D is possibly TRBD1 (5 bases). CDR3 length equals 15 residues. Germline V lookup: CDR1 MDHEN, CDR2 SYDVKM.

This clonotype was seen repeatedly, ten times or more. The chain joins TRBV20-1 to TRBJ2-3, with a possible D match to TRBD2 (7 bases). CDR1 DFQATT and CDR2 SNEGSKA come from the germline V gene (reference sequence). This CDR3 is 13 amino acids long. Between the trimmed V and J ends, which lost 4 bases and 8 bases, there was a span of 16 bases. The CDR3 region has the DNA TGCAGTGCTAAACTCACAGGGAGGGCTACGCAGTATTTT. Protein: CSAKLTGRATQYF.

This clonotype was recorded at least ten times. The genes are TRBV12-3 or TRBV12-4 and TRBJ1-2, with D perhaps matching TRBD1 (5 bases). Trimming cost V 6 bases and J 2 bases, with 10 bases left between them. The length of the CDR3 is 13 residues. The CDR3 sequence is CASSPGENYGYTF. The CDR3 nucleotides read TGTGCCAGCAGCCCGGGGGAGAACTATGGCTACACCTTC.

The chain employs TRBV2 and TRBJ1-4; TRBD1 matches 9 bases. In germline, CDR1 is SNHLY, CDR2 FYNNEI. This CDR3 has 15 residues. Trimming removed 8 bases from V and 4 bases from J; junction bases left unmatched: 8. The CDR3 region has the DNA TGTGCCAGCCGAGACGCGGACAGGGGTAATGAAAAACTGTTTTTT. As protein: CASRDADRGNEKLFF. The full variable domain, with the rest looked up from reference TRBV2 and TRBJ1-4, is EPEVTQTPSHQVTQMGQEVILRCVPISNHLYFYWYRQILGQKVEFLVSFYNNEISEKSEIFDDQFSVERPDGSNFTLKIRSTKLEDSAMYFCASRDADRGNEKLFFGSGTQLSVL.

This clonotype was picked up many times. This chain uses TRBV15 with TRBJ1-1; D remains unclear. Trimming took off 5 bases at V and 10 bases at J, with 11 bases between the two ends. The CDR3 is 11 amino acids. The germline V gene encodes CDR1 LNHNV and CDR2 YYDKDF (reference sequence). CDR3 residues: CATSSTGTAFF. The CDR3 bases are TGTGCCACCAGCTCAACGGGTACAGCTTTCTTT. Full variable domain (rest looked up from reference TRBV15 and TRBJ1-1): DAMVIQNPRYQVTQFGKPVTLSCSQTLNHNVMYWYQQKSSQAPKLLFHYYDKDFNNEADTPDNFQSRRPNTSFCFLDIRSPGLGDTAMYLCATSSTGTAFFGQGTRLTVV.

This clonotype was counted ten times or more. The chain joins TRBV6-2 or TRBV6-3 to TRBJ1-2; D call uncertain. V was pared by 2 bases and J by 3 bases, with 7 bases between. Germline assignment: CDR1 MNHEY and CDR2 SVGEGT. There are 13 residues in the CDR3. The CDR3 region has the DNA TGTGCCAGCAGTTACAATCCAGACTATGGCTACACCTTC. This gives the protein CASSYNPDYGYTF.

The CDR3: CSARSTNEKLFF. The CDR3 DNA is TGCAGTGCTAGGTCTACTAATGAAAAACTGTTTTTT. The V gene is TRBV20-1, the J gene TRBJ1-4; D is unclear. Germline assignment: CDR1 DFQATT and CDR2 SNEGSKA (reference sequence). The CDR3 sequence is 12 residues long. V was cut by 3 bases and J by 2 bases, with 4 bases left in between.

This clonotype was seen a handful of times. This chain joins TRBV3-1 and TRBJ2-5, with 7 bases matching TRBD1. J was trimmed by 5 bases and V by 3 bases; bases with no gene match: 9. The CDR3 runs 15 residues. Per the germline V gene, CDR1 is LGHDT and CDR2 is YNNKEL (reference sequence). CDR3 loop: CASSHRTGVGETQYF. The DNA for the CDR3 is TGTGCCAGCAGCCATCGTACAGGGGTTGGGGAGACCCAGTACTTC.

The chain joins TRBV6-2 or TRBV6-3 to TRBJ2-1; 7 bases are shared with TRBD1. The CDR3 has 16 amino acids. V dropped 4 bases and J dropped 5; count of bases not matched to a gene: 11. Germline V CDR1 and CDR2: MNHEY, SVGEGT. In DNA, the CDR3 is TGTGCCAGCAGTTGGGCCCGGGCAGGGGGAGACAATGAGCAGTTCTTC. It is translated as CASSWARAGGDNEQFF.

The chain carries TRBV7-3 and TRBJ2-3, with TRBD2 identical over 10 bases. Germline lookup yields CDR1 SGHTA and CDR2 FQGTGA. The CDR3 is 17 amino acids. J lost 4 bases, V lost 1 base, and 8 bases had no gene match. The CDR3 bases are TGTGCCAGCAGCTTAAGGGCGCTAGCGGGAGTCCCAGATACGCAGTATTTT. Protein: CASSLRALAGVPDTQYF.

This clonotype was found a few times. The chain is built from TRBV20-1 and TRBJ1-5, with a weak D call TRBD1 (5 bases). Germline CDR1 is DFQATT and CDR2 is SNEGSKA (reference sequence). The V end lost 7 bases, the J end lost 3 bases, and 10 bases lay between the germline ends. The CDR3 length is 12 residues. The CDR3 sequence is CSVKGYNQPQHF. The CDR3 nucleotides are TGCAGTGTCAAGGGGTACAATCAGCCCCAGCATTTT.